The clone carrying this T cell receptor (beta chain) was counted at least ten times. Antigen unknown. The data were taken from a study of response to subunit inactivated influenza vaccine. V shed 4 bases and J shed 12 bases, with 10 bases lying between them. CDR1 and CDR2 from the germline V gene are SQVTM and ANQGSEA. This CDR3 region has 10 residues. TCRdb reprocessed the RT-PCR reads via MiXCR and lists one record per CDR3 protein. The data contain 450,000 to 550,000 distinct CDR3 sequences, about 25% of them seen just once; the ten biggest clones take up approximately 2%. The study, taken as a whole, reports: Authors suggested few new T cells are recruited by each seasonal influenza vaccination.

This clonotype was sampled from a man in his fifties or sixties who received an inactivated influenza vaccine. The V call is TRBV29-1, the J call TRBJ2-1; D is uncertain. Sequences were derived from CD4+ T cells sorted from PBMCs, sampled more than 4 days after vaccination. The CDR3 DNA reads TGCAGCGTTGTCTCGCCGCTGCAGTTCTTC. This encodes CSVVSPLQFF.